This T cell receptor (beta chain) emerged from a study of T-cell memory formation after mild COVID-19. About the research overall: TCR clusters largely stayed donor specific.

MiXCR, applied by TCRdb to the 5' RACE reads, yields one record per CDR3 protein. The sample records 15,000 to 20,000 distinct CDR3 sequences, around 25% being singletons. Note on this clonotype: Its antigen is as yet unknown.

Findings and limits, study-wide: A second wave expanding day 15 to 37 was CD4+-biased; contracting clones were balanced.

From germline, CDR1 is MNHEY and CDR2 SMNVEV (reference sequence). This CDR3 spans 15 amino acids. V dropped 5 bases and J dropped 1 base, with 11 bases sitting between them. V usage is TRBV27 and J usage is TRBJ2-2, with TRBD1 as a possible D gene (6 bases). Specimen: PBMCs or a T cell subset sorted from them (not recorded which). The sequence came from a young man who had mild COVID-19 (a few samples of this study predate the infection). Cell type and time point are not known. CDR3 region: CASSTLGQNTGELFF. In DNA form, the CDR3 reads TGTGCCAGCAGTACGTTGGGACAGAACACCGGGGAGCTGTTTTTT.